This TCR beta chain was found in a study of cytomegalovirus exposure and HLA in healthy donors. In this sample, this clone turned up once. The PCR contained 60 Vbeta and 13 Jbeta primers. Clones were sequenced by immunoSEQ multiplex PCR, and TCRdb holds only the in-frame ones, with some missing. The sample holds roughly 150,000 clones, roughly three quarters seen once. Trimming took 8 bases from V and 3 from J; bases not matched to a gene: 10. Germline CDR1 MNHEY, CDR2 SMNVEV (reference sequence). The CDR3 contains 14 residues. This sequence originates from a woman in her thirties or forties in good health and CMV-seronegative. The chain has TRBV27 and TRBJ2-7; 7 positions agree with TRBD2. Specimen: PBMCs. The CDR3 bases are TGTGCCAGCCTTAGGGAGGGAGAAAGCTACGAGCAGTACTTC. This encodes CASLREGESYEQYF.